The source of this T cell receptor beta chain is a study of tumor and adjacent non-tumor tissue in lung cancer. As for the study in general: Patients comprised about a dozen adenocarcinoma, a couple of squamous cell carcinoma and 1 small cell lung cancer. Around 4.2 million productive TCRbeta reads were obtained per sample on average. Study-wide results and limits: In normal lung, the top 100 clones were significantly more dominant than in tumor. TCR diversity was significantly greater in tumor than normal lung tissue.

Points on this clonotype: Its antigen is still unknown. Without the conserved terminal phenylalanine or tryptophan, this CDR3 likely stems from a read error.

The library came from three nested PCR rounds adapted from ARM-PCR protocols. TCRdb independently ran MiXCR on the multiplex PCR reads; one entry per CDR3 protein. The table records around 80,000 distinct CDR3 sequences, just over 75% of them present only once. CDR1 and CDR2 from the germline V gene are MGHRA and YSYEKL. CDR3 length: 16 amino acids. V lost 0 bases and J 4 bases, leaving 13 bases between the germline ends. RNA was extracted from bulk tissue without any cell sorting. Distant lung tissue was collected more than 3 cm away from the tumor edge. This receptor was identified in a man between 65 and 85 years old with non-small cell lung cancer. The sample consisted of distant non-tumor lung tissue. The chain employs TRBV4-1 and TRBJ1-5; D is ambiguous. In DNA, the CDR3 is TGCGCCAGCAGCCAAGAGCCGATCTATAGTAATCAGCCCCAGCATATT. Protein product: CASSQEPIYSNQPQHI.